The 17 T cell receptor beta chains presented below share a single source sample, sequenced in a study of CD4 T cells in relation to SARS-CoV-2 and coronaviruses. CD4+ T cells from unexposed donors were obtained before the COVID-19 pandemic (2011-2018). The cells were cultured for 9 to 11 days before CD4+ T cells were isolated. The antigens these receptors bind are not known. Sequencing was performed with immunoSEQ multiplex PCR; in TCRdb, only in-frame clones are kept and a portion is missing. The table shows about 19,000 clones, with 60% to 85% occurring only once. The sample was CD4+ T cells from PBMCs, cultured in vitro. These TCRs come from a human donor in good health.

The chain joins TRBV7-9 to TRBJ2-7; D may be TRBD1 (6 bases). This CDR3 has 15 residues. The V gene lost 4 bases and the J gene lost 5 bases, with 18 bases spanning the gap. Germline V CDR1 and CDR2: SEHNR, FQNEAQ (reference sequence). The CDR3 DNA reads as TGTGCCAGCAGCTCAACAAACAGGGTTGGCCACGAGCAGTACTTC. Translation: CASSSTNRVGHEQYF.

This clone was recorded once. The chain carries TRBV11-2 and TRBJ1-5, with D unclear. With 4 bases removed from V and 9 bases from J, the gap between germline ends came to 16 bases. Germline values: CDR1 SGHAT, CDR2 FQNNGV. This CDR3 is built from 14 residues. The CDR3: CASSSLRVCGPQHF. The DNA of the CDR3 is TGTGCCAGCAGCTCCCTGAGGGTTTGTGGGCCCCAGCATTTT.

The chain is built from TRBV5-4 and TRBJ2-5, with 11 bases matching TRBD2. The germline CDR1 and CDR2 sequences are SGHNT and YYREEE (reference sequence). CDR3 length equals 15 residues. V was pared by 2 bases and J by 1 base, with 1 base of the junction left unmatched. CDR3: CASSLTSGGQETQYF. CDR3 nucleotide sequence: TGTGCCAGCAGCTTAACTAGCGGGGGCCAAGAGACCCAGTACTTC.

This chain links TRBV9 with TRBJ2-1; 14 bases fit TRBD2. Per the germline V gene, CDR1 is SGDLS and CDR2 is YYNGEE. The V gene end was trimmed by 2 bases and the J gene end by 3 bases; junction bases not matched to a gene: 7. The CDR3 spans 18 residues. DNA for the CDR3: TGTGCCAGCAGCGTGACTAGCGGGAGGGCCGAAATCTACAATGAGCAGTTCTTC. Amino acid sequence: CASSVTSGRAEIYNEQFF. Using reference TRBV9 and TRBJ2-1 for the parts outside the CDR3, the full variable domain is DSGVTQTPKHLITATGQRVTLRCSPRSGDLSVYWYQQSLDQGLQFLIQYYNGEERAKGNILERFSAQQFPDLHSELNLSSLELGDSALYFCASSVTSGRAEIYNEQFFGPGTRLTVL.

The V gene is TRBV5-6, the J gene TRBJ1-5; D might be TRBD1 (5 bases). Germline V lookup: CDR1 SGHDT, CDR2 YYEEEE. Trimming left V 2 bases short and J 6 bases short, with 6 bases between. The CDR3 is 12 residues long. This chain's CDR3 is CASSFGAQPQHF. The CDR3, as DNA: TGTGCCAGCAGCTTCGGGGCTCAGCCCCAGCATTTT.

CDR3 DNA sequence: TGTGCCAGCAGTGACCAGACAGGAGAGCAGTTCTTC. It is translated as CASSDQTGEQFF. The chain has TRBV25-1 and TRBJ2-1; D possibly corresponds to TRBD1 (6 bases). CDR3 length: 12 amino acids. V shed 3 bases and J shed 10 bases, with 10 bases lying between them. Germline V gene sequence: CDR1 MGHDK, CDR2 SYGVNS. The variable domain in full, completed from reference TRBV25-1 and TRBJ2-1, reads EADIYQTPRYLVIGTGKKITLECSQTMGHDKMYWYQQDPGMELHLIHYSYGVNSTEKGDLSSESTVSRIRTEHFPLTLESARPSHTSQYLCASSDQTGEQFFGPGTRLTVL.

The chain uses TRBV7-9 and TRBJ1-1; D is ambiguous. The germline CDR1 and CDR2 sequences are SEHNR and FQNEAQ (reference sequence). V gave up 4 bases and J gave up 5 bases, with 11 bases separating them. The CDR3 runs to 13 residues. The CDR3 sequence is CASSSDLGTEAFF. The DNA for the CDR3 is TGTGCCAGCAGCTCCGACTTGGGTACTGAAGCTTTCTTT.

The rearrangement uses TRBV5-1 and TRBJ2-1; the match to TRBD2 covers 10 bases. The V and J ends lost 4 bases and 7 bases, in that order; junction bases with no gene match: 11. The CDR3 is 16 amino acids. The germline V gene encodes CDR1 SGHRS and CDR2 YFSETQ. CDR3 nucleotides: TGCGCCAGCAGCCTTGCCCCTAGCGGGAGTGTAAATGAGCAGTTCTTC. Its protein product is CASSLAPSGSVNEQFF.

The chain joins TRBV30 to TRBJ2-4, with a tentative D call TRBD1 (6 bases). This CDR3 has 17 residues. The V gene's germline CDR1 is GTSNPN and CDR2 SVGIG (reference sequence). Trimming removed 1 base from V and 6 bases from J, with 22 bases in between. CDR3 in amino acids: CAWSGSRGSGVGNIQYF. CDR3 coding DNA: TGTGCCTGGAGTGGTAGTAGGGGGAGTGGGGTAGGAAACATTCAGTACTTC.

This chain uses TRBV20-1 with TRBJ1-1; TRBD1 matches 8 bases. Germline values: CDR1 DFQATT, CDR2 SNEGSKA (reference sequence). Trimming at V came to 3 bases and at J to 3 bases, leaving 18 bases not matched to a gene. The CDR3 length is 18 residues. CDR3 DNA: TGCAGTGCTAGTTTGTCAGGTTCAGGGGGCTTTGAGGACACTGAAGCTTTCTTT. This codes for CSASLSGSGGFEDTEAFF.

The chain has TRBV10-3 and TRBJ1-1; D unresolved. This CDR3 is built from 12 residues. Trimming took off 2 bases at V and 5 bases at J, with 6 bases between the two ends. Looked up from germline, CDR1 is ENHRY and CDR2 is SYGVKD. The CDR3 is CAISERATEAFF. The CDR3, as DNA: TGTGCCATCAGTGAGAGGGCGACTGAAGCTTTCTTT.

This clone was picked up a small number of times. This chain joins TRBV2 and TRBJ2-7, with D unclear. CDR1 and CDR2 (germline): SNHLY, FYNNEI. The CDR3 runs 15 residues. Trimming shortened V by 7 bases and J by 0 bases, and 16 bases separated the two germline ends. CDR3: CASIMSRASSYEQYF. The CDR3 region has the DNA TGTGCCAGCATTATGTCGAGAGCGAGCTCCTACGAGCAGTACTTC. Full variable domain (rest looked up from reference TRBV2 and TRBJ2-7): EPEVTQTPSHQVTQMGQEVILRCVPISNHLYFYWYRQILGQKVEFLVSFYNNEISEKSEIFDDQFSVERPDGSNFTLKIRSTKLEDSAMYFCASIMSRASSYEQYFGPGTRLTVT.

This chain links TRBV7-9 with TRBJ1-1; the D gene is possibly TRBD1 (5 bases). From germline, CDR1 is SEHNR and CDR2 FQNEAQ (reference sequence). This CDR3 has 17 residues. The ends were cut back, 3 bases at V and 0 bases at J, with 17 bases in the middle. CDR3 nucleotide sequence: TGTGCCAGCAGCTTTTCAAGAACAGGCACCTTGAACACTGAAGCTTTCTTT. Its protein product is CASSFSRTGTLNTEAFF.

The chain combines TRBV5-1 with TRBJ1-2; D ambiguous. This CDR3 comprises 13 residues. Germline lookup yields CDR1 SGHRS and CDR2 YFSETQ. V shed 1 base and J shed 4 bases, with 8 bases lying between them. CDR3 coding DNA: TGCGCCAGCAGCTTGAACAGCCCCTATGGCTACACCTTC. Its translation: CASSLNSPYGYTF.

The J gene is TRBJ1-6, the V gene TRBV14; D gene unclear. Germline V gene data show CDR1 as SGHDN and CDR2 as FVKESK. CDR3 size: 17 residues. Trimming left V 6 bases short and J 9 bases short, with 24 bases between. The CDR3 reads CASSHNKIRGGLSPLHF. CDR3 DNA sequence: TGTGCCAGCAGTCACAATAAAATTCGGGGAGGGCTTTCACCCCTCCACTTT.

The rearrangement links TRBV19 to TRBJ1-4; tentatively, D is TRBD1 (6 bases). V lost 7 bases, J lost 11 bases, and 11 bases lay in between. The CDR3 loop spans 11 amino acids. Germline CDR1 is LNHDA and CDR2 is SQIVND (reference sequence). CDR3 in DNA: TGTGCCAGTAATTACGGACAGAAACTGTTTTTT. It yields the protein CASNYGQKLFF.

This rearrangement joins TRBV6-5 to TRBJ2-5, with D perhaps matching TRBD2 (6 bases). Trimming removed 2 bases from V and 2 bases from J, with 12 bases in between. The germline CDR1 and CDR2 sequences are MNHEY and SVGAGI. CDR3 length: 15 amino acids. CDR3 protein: CASSYGGGGQETQYF. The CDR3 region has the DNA TGTGCCAGCAGTTACGGGGGAGGTGGACAAGAGACCCAGTACTTC.